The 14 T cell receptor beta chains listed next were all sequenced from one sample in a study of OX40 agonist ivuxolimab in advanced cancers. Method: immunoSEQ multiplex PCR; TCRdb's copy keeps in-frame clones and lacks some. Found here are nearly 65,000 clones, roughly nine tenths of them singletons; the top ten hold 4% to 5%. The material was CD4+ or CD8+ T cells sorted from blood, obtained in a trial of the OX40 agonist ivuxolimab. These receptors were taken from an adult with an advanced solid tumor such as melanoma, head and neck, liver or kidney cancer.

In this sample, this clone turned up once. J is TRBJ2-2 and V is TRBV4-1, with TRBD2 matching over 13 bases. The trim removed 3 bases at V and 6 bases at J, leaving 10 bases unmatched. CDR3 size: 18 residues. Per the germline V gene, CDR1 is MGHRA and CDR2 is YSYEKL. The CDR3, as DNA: TGCGCCAGCAGCCAGGAAGGACTAGCGGGAGAAGGATCCGGGGAGCTGTTTTTT. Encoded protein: CASSQEGLAGEGSGELFF.

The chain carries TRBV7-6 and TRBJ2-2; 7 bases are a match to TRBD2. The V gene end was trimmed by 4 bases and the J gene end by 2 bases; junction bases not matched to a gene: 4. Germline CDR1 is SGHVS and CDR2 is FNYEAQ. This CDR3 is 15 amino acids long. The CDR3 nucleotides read TGTGCCAGCAGCTCCCTAGCGGTAAACACCGGGGAGCTGTTTTTT. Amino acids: CASSSLAVNTGELFF.

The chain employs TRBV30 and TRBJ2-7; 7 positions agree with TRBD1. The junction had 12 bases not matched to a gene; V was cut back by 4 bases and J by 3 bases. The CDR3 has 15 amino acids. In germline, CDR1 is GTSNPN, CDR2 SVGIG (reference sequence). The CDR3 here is CAWIRPRTGYYEQYF. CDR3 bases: TGTGCCTGGATAAGGCCCCGGACAGGATACTACGAGCAGTACTTC.

In DNA, the CDR3 is TGTGCCAGCAGTTTTAGGGGGGGGGTCGATGAGCAGTTCTTC. It translates to CASSFRGGVDEQFF. The rearrangement links TRBV27 to TRBJ2-1, with a weak D call TRBD2 (7 bases). Germline-derived CDR1 and CDR2 are MNHEY and SMNVEV (reference sequence). The CDR3 has 14 residues. Trimming cost V 3 bases and J 8 bases, with 14 bases left between them.

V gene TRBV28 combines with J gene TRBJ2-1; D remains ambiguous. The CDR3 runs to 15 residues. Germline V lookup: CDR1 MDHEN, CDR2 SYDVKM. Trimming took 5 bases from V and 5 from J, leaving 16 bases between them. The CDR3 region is CASSLIGHGDNEQFF. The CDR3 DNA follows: TGTGCCAGCAGTCTAATAGGGCACGGAGACAATGAGCAGTTCTTC.

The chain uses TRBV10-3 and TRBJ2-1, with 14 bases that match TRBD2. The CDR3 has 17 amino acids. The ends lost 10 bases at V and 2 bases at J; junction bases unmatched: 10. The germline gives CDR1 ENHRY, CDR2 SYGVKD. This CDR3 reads CATGTSGGLQTYNEQFF. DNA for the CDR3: TGTGCCACCGGGACTAGCGGGGGCCTGCAAACCTACAATGAGCAGTTCTTC.

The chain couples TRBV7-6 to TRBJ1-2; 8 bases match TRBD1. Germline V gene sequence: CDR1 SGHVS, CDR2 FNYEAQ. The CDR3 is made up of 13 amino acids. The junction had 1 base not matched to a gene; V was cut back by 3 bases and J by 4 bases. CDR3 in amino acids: CASSLDRVYGYTF. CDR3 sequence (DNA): TGTGCCAGCAGCTTGGACAGGGTCTATGGCTACACCTTC.

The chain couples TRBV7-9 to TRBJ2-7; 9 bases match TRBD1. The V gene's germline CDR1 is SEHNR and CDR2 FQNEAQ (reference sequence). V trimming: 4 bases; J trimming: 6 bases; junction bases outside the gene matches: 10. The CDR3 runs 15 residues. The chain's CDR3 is CASSSKATGGGEQYF. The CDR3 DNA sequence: TGTGCCAGCAGCTCAAAAGCGACAGGGGGAGGCGAGCAGTACTTC.

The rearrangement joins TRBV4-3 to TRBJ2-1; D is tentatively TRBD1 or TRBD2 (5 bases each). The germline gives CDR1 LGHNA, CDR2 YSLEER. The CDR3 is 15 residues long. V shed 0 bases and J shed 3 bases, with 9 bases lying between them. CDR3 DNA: TGCGCCAGCAGCCAAGACACGGGGCTCTACAATGAGCAGTTCTTC. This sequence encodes CASSQDTGLYNEQFF.

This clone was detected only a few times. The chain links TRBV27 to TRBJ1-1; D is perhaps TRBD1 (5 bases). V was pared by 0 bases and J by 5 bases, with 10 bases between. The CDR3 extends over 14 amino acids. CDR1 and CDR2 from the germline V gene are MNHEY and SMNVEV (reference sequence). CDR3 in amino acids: CASSLSTGRTEAFF. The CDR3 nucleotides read TGTGCCAGCAGTTTATCCACGGGGCGGACTGAAGCTTTCTTT.

The CDR3, as DNA: TGCGCCAGCAGCTTTACAGGGTTGAATGAAAAACTGTTTTTT. Protein product: CASSFTGLNEKLFF. J is TRBJ1-4 and V is TRBV5-1; D possibly corresponds to TRBD1 (6 bases). The V end lost 2 bases, the J end lost 5 bases, and 10 bases lay between the germline ends. Germline V CDR1 and CDR2: SGHRS, YFSETQ. This CDR3 region has 14 residues.

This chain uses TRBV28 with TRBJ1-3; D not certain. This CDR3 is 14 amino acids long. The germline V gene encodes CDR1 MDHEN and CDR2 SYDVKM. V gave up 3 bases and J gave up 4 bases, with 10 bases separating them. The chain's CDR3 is CASSFRVGGNTIYF. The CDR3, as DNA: TGTGCCAGCAGTTTCCGGGTCGGAGGAAACACCATATATTTT. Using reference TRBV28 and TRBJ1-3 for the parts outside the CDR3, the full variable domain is DVKVTQSSRYLVKRTGEKVFLECVQDMDHENMFWYRQDPGLGLRLIYFSYDVKMKEKGDIPEGYSVSREKKERFSLILESASTNQTSMYLCASSFRVGGNTIYFGEGSWLTVV.

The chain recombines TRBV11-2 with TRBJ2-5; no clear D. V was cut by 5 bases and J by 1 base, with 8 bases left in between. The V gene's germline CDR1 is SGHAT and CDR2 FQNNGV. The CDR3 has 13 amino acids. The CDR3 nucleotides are TGTGCCAGCAGCGGGTGGGCCCAAGAGACCCAGTACTTC. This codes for CASSGWAQETQYF.

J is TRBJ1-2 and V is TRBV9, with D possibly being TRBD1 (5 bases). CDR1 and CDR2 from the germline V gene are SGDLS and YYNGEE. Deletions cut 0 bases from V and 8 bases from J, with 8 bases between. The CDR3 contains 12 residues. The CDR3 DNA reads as TGTGCCAGCAGCGTAGCTGGGGGGGGCTACACCTTC. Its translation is CASSVAGGGYTF.